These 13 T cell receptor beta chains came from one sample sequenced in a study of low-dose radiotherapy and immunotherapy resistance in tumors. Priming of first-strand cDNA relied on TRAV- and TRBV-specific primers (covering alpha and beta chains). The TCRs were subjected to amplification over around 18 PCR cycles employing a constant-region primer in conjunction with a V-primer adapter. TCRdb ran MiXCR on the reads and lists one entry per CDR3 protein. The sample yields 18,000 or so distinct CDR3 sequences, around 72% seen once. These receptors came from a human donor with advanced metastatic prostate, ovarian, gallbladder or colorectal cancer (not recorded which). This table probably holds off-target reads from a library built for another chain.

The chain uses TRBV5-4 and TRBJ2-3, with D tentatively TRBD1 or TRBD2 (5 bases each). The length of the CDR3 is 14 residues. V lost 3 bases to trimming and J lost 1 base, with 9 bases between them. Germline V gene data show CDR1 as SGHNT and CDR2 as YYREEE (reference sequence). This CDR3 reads CASSWMGGTDTQYF. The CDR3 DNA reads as TGTGCCAGCAGCTGGATGGGGGGCACAGATACGCAGTATTTT.

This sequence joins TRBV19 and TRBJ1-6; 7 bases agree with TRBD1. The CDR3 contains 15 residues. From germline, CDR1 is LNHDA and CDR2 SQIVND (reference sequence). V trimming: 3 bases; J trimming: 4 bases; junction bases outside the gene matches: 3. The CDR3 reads CASSIATGYNSPLHF. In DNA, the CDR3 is TGTGCCAGTAGTATCGCGACAGGGTATAATTCACCCCTCCACTTT.

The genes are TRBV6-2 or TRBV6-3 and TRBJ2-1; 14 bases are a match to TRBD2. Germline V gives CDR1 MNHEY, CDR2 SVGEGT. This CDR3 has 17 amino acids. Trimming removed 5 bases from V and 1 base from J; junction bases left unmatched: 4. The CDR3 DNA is TGTGCCAGCAGTCCTGGGACTAGCGGGGGATCCTACAATGAGCAGTTCTTC. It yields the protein CASSPGTSGGSYNEQFF.

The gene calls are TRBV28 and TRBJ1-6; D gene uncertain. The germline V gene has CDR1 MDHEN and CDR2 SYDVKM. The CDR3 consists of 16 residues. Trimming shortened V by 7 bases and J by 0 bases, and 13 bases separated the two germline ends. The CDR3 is CASNTLRTSYNSPLHF. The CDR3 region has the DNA TGTGCCAGCAATACCTTAAGGACCTCCTATAATTCACCCCTCCACTTT.

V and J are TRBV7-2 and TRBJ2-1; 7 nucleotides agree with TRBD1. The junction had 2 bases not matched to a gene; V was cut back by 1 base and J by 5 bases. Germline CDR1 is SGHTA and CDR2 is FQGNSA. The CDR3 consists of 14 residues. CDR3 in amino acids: CASSLVTGDNEQFF. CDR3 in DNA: TGTGCCAGCAGCTTAGTTACAGGGGACAATGAGCAGTTCTTC.

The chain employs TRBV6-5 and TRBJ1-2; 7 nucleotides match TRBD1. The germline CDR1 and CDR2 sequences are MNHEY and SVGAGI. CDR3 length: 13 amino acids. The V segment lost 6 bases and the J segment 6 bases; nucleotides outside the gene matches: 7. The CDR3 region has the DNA TGTGCCAGCAGCCGTGGGACAGCGGATGGCTACACCTTC. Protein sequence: CASSRGTADGYTF.

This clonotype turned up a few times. CDR3 nucleotide sequence: TGTGCCAGCAAATCCCTCATGACAGGGGAAAACACTGAAGCTTTCTTT. The encoded protein is CASKSLMTGENTEAFF. The chain couples TRBV28 to TRBJ1-1; 8 bases align to TRBD1. V dropped 7 bases and J dropped 2; count of bases not matched to a gene: 12. Germline CDR1 MDHEN, CDR2 SYDVKM. The CDR3 has 16 amino acids.

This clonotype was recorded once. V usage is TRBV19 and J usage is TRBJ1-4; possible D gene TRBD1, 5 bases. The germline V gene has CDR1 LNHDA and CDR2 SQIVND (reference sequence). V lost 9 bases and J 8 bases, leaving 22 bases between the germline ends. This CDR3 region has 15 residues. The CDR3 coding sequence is TGTGCCAGCTCCTCCATAGGAGGGGCTGGGGAAAAACTGTTTTTT. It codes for CASSSIGGAGEKLFF.

CDR3 region: CASKGPGGPSGSYNEQFF. CDR3 coding DNA: TGTGCCAGCAAAGGCCCGGGAGGGCCCTCTGGGTCCTACAATGAGCAGTTCTTC. The V and J genes are TRBV6-6 and TRBJ2-1; 8 nucleotides line up with TRBD2. The J segment lost 1 base and the V segment lost 7 bases, leaving 15 bases of the junction unmatched. CDR3 length equals 18 residues. Germline V gene lookup returns CDR1 MNHNY and CDR2 SVGAGI (reference sequence).

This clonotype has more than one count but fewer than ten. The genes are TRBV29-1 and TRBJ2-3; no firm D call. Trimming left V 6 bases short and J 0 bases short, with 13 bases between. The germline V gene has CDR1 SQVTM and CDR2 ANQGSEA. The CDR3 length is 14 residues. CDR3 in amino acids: CSVVLTLSTDTQYF. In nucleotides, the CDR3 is TGCAGCGTCGTCCTGACGCTCAGCACAGATACGCAGTATTTT.

CDR3 bases: TGCGCCAGCAGCCTAAGGACAGGTTTTAATGAAAAACTGTTTTTT. Its protein product is CASSLRTGFNEKLFF. V usage is TRBV5-1 and J usage is TRBJ1-4, with TRBD1 identical over 7 bases. The V gene's germline CDR1 is SGHRS and CDR2 YFSETQ. The CDR3 is made up of 15 amino acids. The V segment lost 4 bases and the J segment 4 bases; nucleotides outside the gene matches: 7.

The CDR3 DNA reads TGCGCCAGCAGCCACAGGGTTGAATCCAATGAGCAGTTCTTC. Translation gives CASSHRVESNEQFF. The chain couples TRBV5-1 to TRBJ2-1, with a weak D call TRBD1 (6 bases). Germline CDR1 SGHRS, CDR2 YFSETQ. CDR3 size: 14 residues. V was trimmed by 4 bases and J by 6 bases, leaving 14 bases between them.

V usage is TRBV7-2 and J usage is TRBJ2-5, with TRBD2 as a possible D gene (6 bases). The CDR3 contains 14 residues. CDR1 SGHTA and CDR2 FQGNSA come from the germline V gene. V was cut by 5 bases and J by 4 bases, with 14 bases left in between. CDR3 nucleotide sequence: TGTGCCAGCAGCCGGTTTGGAGGGTTAGAGACCCAGTACTTC. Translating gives CASSRFGGLETQYF.